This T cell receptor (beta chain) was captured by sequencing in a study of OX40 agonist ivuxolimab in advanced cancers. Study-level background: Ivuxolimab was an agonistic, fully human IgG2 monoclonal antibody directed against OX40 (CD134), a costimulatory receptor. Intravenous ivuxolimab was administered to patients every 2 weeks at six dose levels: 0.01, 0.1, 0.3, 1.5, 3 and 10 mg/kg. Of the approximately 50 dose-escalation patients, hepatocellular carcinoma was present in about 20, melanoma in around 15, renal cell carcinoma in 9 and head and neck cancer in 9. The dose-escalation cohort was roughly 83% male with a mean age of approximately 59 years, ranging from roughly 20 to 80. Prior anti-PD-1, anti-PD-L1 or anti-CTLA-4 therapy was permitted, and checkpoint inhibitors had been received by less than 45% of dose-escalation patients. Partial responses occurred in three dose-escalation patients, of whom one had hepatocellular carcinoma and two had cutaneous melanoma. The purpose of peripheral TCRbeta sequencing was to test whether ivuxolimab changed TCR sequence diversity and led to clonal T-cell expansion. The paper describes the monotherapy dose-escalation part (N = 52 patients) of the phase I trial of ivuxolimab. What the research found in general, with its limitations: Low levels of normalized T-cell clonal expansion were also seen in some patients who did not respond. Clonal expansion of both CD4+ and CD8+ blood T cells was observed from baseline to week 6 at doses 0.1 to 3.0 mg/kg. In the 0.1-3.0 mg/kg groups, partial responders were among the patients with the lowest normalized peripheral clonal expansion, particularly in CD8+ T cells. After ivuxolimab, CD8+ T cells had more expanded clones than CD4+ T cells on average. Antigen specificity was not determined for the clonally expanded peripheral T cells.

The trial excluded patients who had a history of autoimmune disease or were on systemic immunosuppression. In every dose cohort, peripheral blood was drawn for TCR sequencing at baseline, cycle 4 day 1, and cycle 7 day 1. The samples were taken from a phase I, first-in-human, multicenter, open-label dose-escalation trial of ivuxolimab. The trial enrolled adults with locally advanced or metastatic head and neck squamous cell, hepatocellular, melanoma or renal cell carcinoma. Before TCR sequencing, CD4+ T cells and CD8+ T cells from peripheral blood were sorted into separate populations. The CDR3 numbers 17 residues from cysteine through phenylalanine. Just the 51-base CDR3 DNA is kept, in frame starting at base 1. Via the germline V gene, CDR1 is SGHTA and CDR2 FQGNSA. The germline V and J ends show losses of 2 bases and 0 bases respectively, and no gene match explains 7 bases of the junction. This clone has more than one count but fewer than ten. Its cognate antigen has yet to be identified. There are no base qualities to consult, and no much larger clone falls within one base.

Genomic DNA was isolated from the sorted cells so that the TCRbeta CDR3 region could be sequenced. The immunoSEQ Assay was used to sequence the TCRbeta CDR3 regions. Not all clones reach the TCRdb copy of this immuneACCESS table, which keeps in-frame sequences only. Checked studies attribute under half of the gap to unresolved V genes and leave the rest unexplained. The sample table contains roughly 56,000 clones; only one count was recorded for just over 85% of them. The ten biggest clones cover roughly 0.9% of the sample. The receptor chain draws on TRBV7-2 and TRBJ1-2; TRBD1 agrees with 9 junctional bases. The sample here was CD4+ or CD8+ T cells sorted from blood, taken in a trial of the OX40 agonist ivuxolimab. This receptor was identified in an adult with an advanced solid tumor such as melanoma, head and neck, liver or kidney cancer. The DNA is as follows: TGTGCCAGCAGCTTACACAGGACAGGGGCAGCTAACTATGGCTACACCTTC. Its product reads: CASSLHRTGAANYGYTF.